The 5 T cell receptor beta chains below were found in one sample sequenced in a study of blood T cell repertoires in COVID-19. The data were produced by immunoSEQ multiplex PCR, yet TCRdb's version contains in-frame clones alone and is incomplete. The table lists about 51,000 clones, 65% to 90% of them singletons. The sequenced sample was peripheral blood. These receptor sequences come from a man aged 60 to 69 with acute or convalescent COVID-19.

In this sample, this clone turned up once. The chain uses TRBV7-9 and TRBJ1-1, with 7 bases that match TRBD1. Germline-derived CDR1 and CDR2 are SEHNR and FQNEAQ (reference sequence). The V gene end was trimmed by 2 bases and the J gene end by 4 bases; junction bases not matched to a gene: 10. CDR3 size: 16 residues. The CDR3 sequence: CASSLRGGDRATEAFF. CDR3 DNA sequence: TGTGCCAGCAGCTTACGAGGGGGCGATAGGGCCACTGAAGCTTTCTTT.

The chain is built from TRBV9 and TRBJ2-1; perhaps TRBD2 as D (6 bases). Trimming shortened V by 0 bases and J by 9 bases, and 19 bases separated the two germline ends. Germline CDR1 is SGDLS and CDR2 is YYNGEE. The CDR3 is 16 amino acids. CDR3 in DNA: TGTGCCAGCAGCGTAGCGGTCCCTAGCGCAGTCGGTGAGCAGTTCTTC. Encoded protein: CASSVAVPSAVGEQFF.

Comment on this clone: A read error may produce the germline difference seen at one junction end. Other DNA sequences of this sample code for an identical CDR3. The chain combines TRBV7-3 with TRBJ2-7; D perhaps matches TRBD1 (6 bases). This CDR3 is built from 14 residues. The germline V gene has CDR1 SGHTA and CDR2 FQGTGA. CDR3 amino acids: CASSLNDRSYEQYF. The CDR3 DNA follows: TGTGCCAGCAGCTTGAACGACAGGTCCTACGAGCAGTACTTT.

The rearrangement joins TRBV2 to TRBJ2-1; 10 bases agree with TRBD2. Trimming removed 6 bases from V and 9 bases from J; junction bases left unmatched: 11. Per the germline V gene, CDR1 is SNHLY and CDR2 is FYNNEI. The CDR3 runs to 15 residues. The CDR3 region is CASRKDSGGFGEQFF. CDR3 coding DNA: TGTGCCAGCAGGAAGGATAGCGGGGGGTTTGGTGAGCAGTTCTTC.

V gene TRBV2 combines with J gene TRBJ2-7; 8 bases agree with TRBD2. The germline gives CDR1 SNHLY, CDR2 FYNNEI. Losses at the gene ends were 5 bases for V and 7 bases for J; bases not matched to a gene: 7. The CDR3 has 13 residues. CDR3 sequence (DNA): TGTGCCAGCAGTTCAGGACTAGCCTTGGAGCAGTACTTC. Its protein is CASSSGLALEQYF.